This T cell receptor beta chain was recorded in a study of cytotoxic CD8 clonotypes in ibrutinib-treated CLL. Whole-study context: It was after a median approximately eleven months of treatment, range 6 to 36, that response samples were taken.

Sequenced by immunoSEQ multiplex PCR; TCRdb stores in-frame clones only, minus some. The sample has over 45,000 clones; around 60% are singletons. Per the germline V gene, CDR1 is SGHVS and CDR2 is FNYEAQ. The V end was cut by 4 bases, the J end by 4 bases, with 18 bases between. The length of the CDR3 is 16 residues. This specimen was PBMCs, taken after 24 months of ibrutinib treatment. The V call is TRBV7-6, the J call TRBJ2-3, with D uncertain. The origin of this receptor is a human donor with chronic lymphocytic leukemia. CDR3 in DNA: TGTGCCAGCAGCTCCCCTCGTCGTATTGGGGCAGATACGCAGTATTTT. The encoded protein is CASSSPRRIGADTQYF.